Here is one TCR beta chain with its context. Its antigen is not known. All of the isolated RNA was reverse transcribed, so expressed TCRB transcripts were sequenced. Samples drawn from stem cell-like memory T cells averaged about 1 million reads. Profiled with immunoSEQ multiplex PCR; TCRdb holds only in-frame clones, not every one. The table includes 90,000 to 110,000 clones, about 40% detected once. The data derive from a study of beta chain features in type 1 diabetes. The V segment lost 3 bases and the J segment 2 bases; nucleotides outside the gene matches: 7. CDR1 is SGHNT and CDR2 is YYREEE in the germline V gene (reference sequence). CDR3 length: 17 amino acids. Findings and limits, study-wide: When cDNA is sequenced, cells with high TCR expression could be over-represented. The study left unresolved whether HLA type influences TCRB rearrangement.

V gene TRBV5-4 combines with J gene TRBJ2-5; 13 bases agree with TRBD2. This clonotype was sampled from a woman aged 18-29 years in good health. The sequencing sample was made of stem cell memory CD4+ T cells from blood. DNA for the CDR3: TGTGCCAGCAGCTCCCCGACTAGCGGGAGGAGGCAAGAGACCCAGTACTTC. Its translation is CASSSPTSGRRQETQYF.